This T cell receptor beta chain is from a study of blood T cell repertoires in COVID-19. Study information: Samples taken during acute and convalescent COVID-19 were collected in the United States, Italy and Spain. T cells, B-cell-depleted T cells, or PBMCs supplied cDNA or gDNA.

Methods used by the authors: By means of reference gene primer amplification, nucleated cell counts were estimated. The table came from immunoSEQ multiplex PCR; TCRdb's copy has only in-frame clones and leaves some out. That table furnishes V, J and clone size, whereas the DNA furnished D and trimming. This table holds 400,000 to 450,000 clones, 86% found once. This CDR3 has 14 residues. CDR1 SGHAT and CDR2 FQNNGV come from the germline V gene. The V gene lost 7 bases and the J gene lost 0 bases, with 12 bases spanning the gap. This sequence joins TRBV11-2 and TRBJ1-1; weak D call: TRBD1 (5 bases). The sequence derives from a woman aged 30 to 39 with active or convalescent COVID-19. The sample comprised peripheral blood. The CDR3 DNA reads TGTGCCAGCACCCTGGGGCAGCTGAACACTGAAGCTTTCTTT. Amino acids: CASTLGQLNTEAFF.